This T cell receptor beta chain was profiled in a study of cytomegalovirus exposure and HLA in healthy donors. Germline V gene data show CDR1 as LNHDA and CDR2 as SQIVND (reference sequence). The CDR3 totals 14 residues. V shed 4 bases and J 2 bases; nucleotides not matched to a gene: 4. Nominally healthy donors provided the samples, though records likely missed some immune exposures. Turning to this clone: Its cognate antigen is unknown.

Findings of the study overall: In a later analysis, HLA-associated TCR beta chains were more clonally expanded than equally common others. There were some public TCRs occurring in many donors, but most TCR sequences were rare. CMV serostatus was the only immune exposure information that was available.

In the PCR, 60 Vbeta and 13 Jbeta primers were used. TCRdb keeps only in-frame clones here, not all; method: immunoSEQ multiplex PCR. The table shows roughly 70,000 clones, with around 69% occurring only once. This TCR derives from a human donor in good health. The sequenced material came from PBMCs. V is TRBV19 and J is TRBJ2-5; TRBD2 agrees at 7 bases. The CDR3 here is CASSKRDYQETQYF. The CDR3, as DNA: TGTGCCAGTAGTAAGCGGGACTATCAAGAGACCCAGTACTTC.